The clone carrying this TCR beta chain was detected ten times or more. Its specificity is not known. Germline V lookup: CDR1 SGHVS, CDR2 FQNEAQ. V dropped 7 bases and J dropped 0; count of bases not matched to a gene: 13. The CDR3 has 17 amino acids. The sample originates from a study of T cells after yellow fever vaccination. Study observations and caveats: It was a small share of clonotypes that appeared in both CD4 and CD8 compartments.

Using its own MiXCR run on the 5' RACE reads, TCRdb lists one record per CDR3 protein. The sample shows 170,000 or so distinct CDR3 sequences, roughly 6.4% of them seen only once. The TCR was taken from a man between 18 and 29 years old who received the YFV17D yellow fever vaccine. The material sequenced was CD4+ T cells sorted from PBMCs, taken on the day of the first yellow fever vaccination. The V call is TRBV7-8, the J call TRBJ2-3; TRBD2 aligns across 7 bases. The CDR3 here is CASTSAGSGRSTDTQYF. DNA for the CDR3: TGTGCCAGCACCTCCGCGGGTAGCGGGCGGAGCACAGATACGCAGTATTTT.